Below are 21 T cell receptor beta chains sequenced from a single sample in a study of T cells in Graves' hyperthyroidism and ophthalmopathy. Amplified regions were TCR beta CDR3 sequences from RNA transcripts. In the first-round RT-PCR of the TCR CDR3, the HTBI primer set was used. TCRdb recomputed calls from the multiplex PCR reads with MiXCR, one row per CDR3 protein. The sample carries around 300,000 distinct CDR3 sequences, about an eighth recorded once. The sequencing input was blood. The origin of the receptors is a woman aged 40 to 50 with Graves' hyperthyroidism.

This clonotype was detected only a few times. The CDR3 sequence: CASMLGGTAYNEQFF. The CDR3 DNA reads as TGTGCCAGCATGCTAGGTGGGACCGCCTACAATGAGCAGTTCTTC. The rearrangement uses TRBV6-1 and TRBJ2-1; D might be TRBD1 or TRBD2, each matching 5 bases. V was pared by 7 bases and J by 2 bases, with 15 bases between. In germline, CDR1 is MNHNS, CDR2 SASEGT. This CDR3 contains 15 residues.

The CDR3 loop is CASSSTRVLQETQYF. DNA of the CDR3: TGTGCCAGCAGTTCGACTCGGGTTCTCCAAGAGACCCAGTACTTC. The chain joins TRBV28 to TRBJ2-5; D not resolved. The V and J ends lost 4 bases and 1 base respectively, with 13 bases between them. This CDR3 contains 15 residues. Germline V CDR1 and CDR2: MDHEN, SYDVKM. The full variable domain, in which reference TRBV28 and TRBJ2-5 provide the parts outside the CDR3, is DVKVTQSSRYLVKRTGEKVFLECVQDMDHENMFWYRQDPGLGLRLIYFSYDVKMKEKGDIPEGYSVSREKKERFSLILESASTNQTSMYLCASSSTRVLQETQYFGPGTRLLVL.

The chain uses TRBV3-1 and TRBJ2-2; the D is unclear. Germline-derived CDR1 and CDR2 are LGHDT and YNNKEL (reference sequence). V lost 3 bases to trimming and J lost 4 bases, with 12 bases between them. The length of the CDR3 is 15 residues. Here the CDR3 reads CASSHISQLTGELFF. The CDR3, as DNA: TGTGCCAGCAGCCATATTAGCCAGCTCACCGGGGAGCTGTTTTTT.

The gene calls are TRBV2 and TRBJ2-5; 10 nucleotides match TRBD2. This CDR3 is built from 17 residues. The germline V gene has CDR1 SNHLY and CDR2 FYNNEI. J gave up 1 base and V 8 bases, and 13 bases lay outside the gene matches. The CDR3 nucleotides are TGTGCCAGCTCACCAAGGACTAGCGGAGCTACCCAAGAGACCCAGTACTTC. Its protein product is CASSPRTSGATQETQYF.

This clonotype was recorded at least ten times. The chain is built from TRBV18 and TRBJ2-5, with D perhaps matching TRBD1 (5 bases). V was cut by 2 bases and J by 5 bases, with 9 bases left in between. CDR1 and CDR2 (germline): KGHSH, LQKENI. The CDR3 covers 13 residues. The CDR3 DNA sequence: TGTGCCAGCTCACCAGAATCAGGGGAGACCCAGTACTTC. Protein: CASSPESGETQYF.

The chain is built from TRBV24-1 and TRBJ2-1; 8 bases map to TRBD2. There are 13 residues in the CDR3. Unmatched junction bases numbered 9, after V lost 5 bases and J lost 13 bases. Germline lookup yields CDR1 KGHDR and CDR2 SFDVKD. Here the CDR3 reads CATSGPDGRVQFF. The CDR3 DNA follows: TGTGCCACCAGTGGTCCGGACGGGAGGGTTCAGTTCTTC.

This clonotype turned up a few times. With a much larger clone just one base away, this may be a read error. The chain carries TRBV7-8 and TRBJ2-7; D uncertain. Germline values: CDR1 SGHVS, CDR2 FQNEAQ. The CDR3 is 14 residues long. The CDR3 DNA is TGTGCCGGCAGCCATACCCCTGTCCGCTACGAGCAGTACTTC. This translates into CAGSHTPVRYEQYF.

This clonotype was observed many times. V and J are TRBV12-3 or TRBV12-4 and TRBJ2-2, with D perhaps TRBD1 or TRBD2 (5 bases each). Trimming cost V 4 bases and J 2 bases, with 17 bases left between them. CDR3 length: 17 residues. The CDR3 nucleotides read TGTGCCAGCAGTTCCCGAGGGCTTCAGGGAAACACCGGGGAGCTGTTTTTT. It translates to CASSSRGLQGNTGELFF.

This sequence joins TRBV5-8 and TRBJ1-4; maybe TRBD1 (6 bases). Trimming cost V 2 bases and J 7 bases, with 12 bases left between them. There are 14 residues in the CDR3. Germline CDR1 reads SGHTS; CDR2 reads YDEGEE. The CDR3 DNA follows: TGTGCCAGCAGCTTAGCCAGGGGAGGTGAAAAACTGTTTTTT. It codes for CASSLARGGEKLFF.

The chain has TRBV10-1 and TRBJ1-4, with D unresolved. Germline assignment: CDR1 WNHNN and CDR2 SYGVQD (reference sequence). Trimming left V 2 bases short and J 3 bases short, with 4 bases between. CDR3 length: 13 residues. The CDR3 protein is CASSEVANEKLFF. The CDR3 DNA reads as TGCGCCAGCAGTGAGGTAGCTAATGAAAAACTGTTTTTT.

Many counts were recorded for this clonotype. The chain combines TRBV2 with TRBJ1-4; D is perhaps TRBD1 (5 bases). There are 13 residues in the CDR3. CDR1 is SNHLY and CDR2 is FYNNEI in the germline V gene. V lost 5 bases, J lost 5 bases, and 9 bases lay in between. For the CDR3, the DNA is TGTGCCAGCAGTAGGGGAATCAATGAAAAACTGTTTTTT. Translating it yields CASSRGINEKLFF.

This clonotype was detected many times. Sequence at one end of the junction differs from germline and may be a read error. The genes are TRBV5-1 and TRBJ1-1, with TRBD1 as a possible D gene (6 bases). The CDR3 extends over 14 amino acids. Germline CDR1 is SGHRS and CDR2 is YFSETQ. The CDR3 reads CASSLGGLDTEAFF. The CDR3 DNA sequence: TGTGCCAGCAGCTTAGGGGGTCTGGACACTGAAGCTTTCTTT.

The V call is TRBV19, the J call TRBJ1-1; D uncertain. Germline CDR1 LNHDA, CDR2 SQIVND (reference sequence). Trimming pared 3 bases from V and 3 bases from J, leaving 8 bases between. The CDR3 is made up of 13 amino acids. The CDR3 here is CASSMAWDTEAFF. The CDR3 region has the DNA TGTGCCAGTAGTATGGCATGGGACACTGAAGCTTTCTTT.

This chain connects TRBV20-1 to TRBJ2-5; TRBD2 matches at 13 bases. The J call may be wrong; the DNA end is better matched by TRBJ2-1. This CDR3 region has 14 residues. Per the germline V gene, CDR1 is DFQATT and CDR2 is SNEGSKA (reference sequence). CDR3 in amino acids: CSATSGRAGETQFF. DNA for the CDR3: TGCAGTGCAACTAGCGGGAGGGCCGGGGAGACCCAGTTCTTC.

The chain uses TRBV4-1 and TRBJ2-2, with 9 nucleotides matching TRBD1. Trimming at V came to 1 base and at J to 5 bases, leaving 8 bases not matched to a gene. This CDR3 region has 17 residues. Germline CDR1 is MGHRA and CDR2 is YSYEKL. The CDR3 is CASSQGLTGGVTGELFF. The CDR3 DNA is TGCGCCAGCAGCCAAGGCCTGACAGGGGGTGTAACCGGGGAGCTGTTTTTT.

This clonotype was detected ten times or more. This rearrangement joins TRBV2 to TRBJ2-7; tentatively, D is TRBD2 (6 bases). Germline V gene data show CDR1 as SNHLY and CDR2 as FYNNEI. CDR3 length equals 14 residues. V was clipped by 6 bases and J by 0 bases, with 12 bases between them. The CDR3 reads CASRPSASSYEQYF. The DNA of the CDR3 is TGTGCCAGCAGGCCTAGCGCCAGCTCCTACGAGCAGTACTTC.

This clonotype was counted many times. V is TRBV7-2 and J is TRBJ1-4; D uncertain. V dropped 2 bases and J dropped 8 bases, with 12 bases sitting between them. Germline CDR1 SGHTA, CDR2 FQGNSA. The CDR3 is 14 amino acids. The CDR3 sequence: CASSLRRLGEKLFF. The CDR3 DNA is TGTGCCAGCAGCTTACGCCGCCTGGGGGAAAAACTGTTTTTT.

To note about this clonotype: A read error may explain this, as a much larger clone is one base away. Here the CDR3 omits its conserved ending phenylalanine or tryptophan, so a read error is the likely source. This sequence joins TRBV5-5 and TRBJ1-1, with D hard to call. Per germline, CDR1 SGHKS and CDR2 YYEKEE (reference sequence). This CDR3 spans 14 amino acids. Trimming cost V 0 bases and J 5 bases, with 11 bases left between them. The CDR3 DNA reads as TGTGCCAGCAGCTTGGAGGCAGGAAGTACTGAAGCTTTCCTT. Encoded protein: CASSLEAGSTEAFL.

In its sample, this clonotype was seen many times. V gene TRBV5-5 combines with J gene TRBJ2-3, with a tentative D call TRBD2 (6 bases). This CDR3 is 15 amino acids long. With 2 bases removed from V and 0 bases from J, the gap between germline ends came to 10 bases. CDR1 and CDR2 from the germline V gene are SGHKS and YYEKEE (reference sequence). The CDR3, as DNA: TGTGCCAGCAGCTTCATGGGGACTAGCACAGATACGCAGTATTTT. Protein sequence: CASSFMGTSTDTQYF.

This clonotype was seen many times. The chain joins TRBV13 to TRBJ1-4; D is perhaps TRBD1 (6 bases). The CDR3 covers 14 residues. Germline assignment: CDR1 PRHDT and CDR2 FYEKMQ (reference sequence). Trimming left V 5 bases short and J 5 bases short, with 12 bases between. CDR3 bases: TGTGCCAGCAGCGCACAGGGTGGAAATGAAAAACTGTTTTTT. Translation: CASSAQGGNEKLFF. Filled out from reference TRBV13 and TRBJ1-4, the complete variable domain reads AAGVIQSPRHLIKEKRETATLKCYPIPRHDTVYWYQQGPGQDPQFLISFYEKMQSDKGSIPDRFSAQQFSDYHSELNMSSLELGDSALYFCASSAQGGNEKLFFGSGTQLSVL.

This clonotype occurred many times. The V call is TRBV7-8, the J call TRBJ2-3; 7 bases are shared with TRBD2. V was clipped by 4 bases and J by 7 bases; unmatched bases: 29. Germline V gene lookup returns CDR1 SGHVS and CDR2 FQNEAQ. The CDR3 totals 21 residues. The CDR3 sequence is CASSYRPTEEAGSIRTHTQYF. The CDR3, as DNA: TGTGCCAGCAGCTACCGCCCCACGGAGGAAGCGGGATCCATACGCACCCATACGCAGTATTTT.